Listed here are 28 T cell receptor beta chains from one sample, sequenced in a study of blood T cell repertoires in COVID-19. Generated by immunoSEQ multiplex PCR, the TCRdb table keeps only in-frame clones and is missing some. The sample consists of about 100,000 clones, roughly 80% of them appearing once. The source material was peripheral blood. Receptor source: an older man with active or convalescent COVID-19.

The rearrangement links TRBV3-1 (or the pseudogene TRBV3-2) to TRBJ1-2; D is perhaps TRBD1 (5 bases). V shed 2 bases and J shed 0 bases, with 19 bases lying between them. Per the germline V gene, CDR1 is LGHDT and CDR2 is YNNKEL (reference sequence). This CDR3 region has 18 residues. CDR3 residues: CASSQLHRAGQANYGYTF. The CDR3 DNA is TGTGCCAGCAGCCAATTACACCGGGCAGGGCAAGCTAACTATGGCTACACCTTC.

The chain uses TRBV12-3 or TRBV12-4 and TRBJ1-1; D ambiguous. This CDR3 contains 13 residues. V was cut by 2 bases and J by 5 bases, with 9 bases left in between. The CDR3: CASSLHQSTEAFF. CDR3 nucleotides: TGTGCCAGCAGTTTACATCAGTCAACTGAAGCTTTCTTT.

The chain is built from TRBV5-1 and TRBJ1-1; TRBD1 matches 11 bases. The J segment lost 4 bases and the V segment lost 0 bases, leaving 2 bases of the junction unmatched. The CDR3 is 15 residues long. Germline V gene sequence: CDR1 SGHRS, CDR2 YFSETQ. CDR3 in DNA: TGCGCCAGCAGCTTGGAGGGACAGGGGGGCACTGAAGCTTTCTTT. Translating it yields CASSLEGQGGTEAFF. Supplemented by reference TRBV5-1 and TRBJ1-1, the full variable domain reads KAGVTQTPRYLIKTRGQQVTLSCSPISGHRSVSWYQQTPGQGLQFLFEYFSETQRNKGNFPGRFSGRQFSNSRSEMNVSTLELGDSALYLCASSLEGQGGTEAFFGQGTRLTVV.

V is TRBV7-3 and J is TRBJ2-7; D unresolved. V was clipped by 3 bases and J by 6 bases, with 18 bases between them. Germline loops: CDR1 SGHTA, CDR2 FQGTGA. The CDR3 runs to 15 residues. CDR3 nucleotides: TGTGCCAGCAGCTTCACCAGCACTGTGTCGGGCGAGCAGTACTTC. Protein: CASSFTSTVSGEQYF.

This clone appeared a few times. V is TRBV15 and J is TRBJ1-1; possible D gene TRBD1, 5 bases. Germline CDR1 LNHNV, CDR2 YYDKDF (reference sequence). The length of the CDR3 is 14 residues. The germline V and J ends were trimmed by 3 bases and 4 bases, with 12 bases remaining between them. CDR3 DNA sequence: TGTGCCACCAGCAGGGACGGGGGGACCACTGAAGCTTTCTTT. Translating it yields CATSRDGGTTEAFF.

The DNA of the CDR3 is TGTGCCAGCAGTTACCCAACCCCGGGACAGGGGCCACCGTTGGCTGAAGCTTTCTTT. Translated, it gives CASSYPTPGQGPPLAEAFF. The V and J genes are TRBV6-2 or TRBV6-3 and TRBJ1-1; 10 nucleotides agree with TRBD1. V shed 2 bases, J shed 6 bases, and the junction held 18 bases outside the gene matches. CDR3 length: 19 amino acids. Germline V CDR1 and CDR2: MNHEY, SVGEGT.

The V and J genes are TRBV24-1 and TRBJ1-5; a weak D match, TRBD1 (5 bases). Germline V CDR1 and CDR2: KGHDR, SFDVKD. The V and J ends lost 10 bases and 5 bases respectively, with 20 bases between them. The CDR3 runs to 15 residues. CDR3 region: CATSPGGAFYQPQHF. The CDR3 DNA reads TGTGCCACATCCCCGGGAGGGGCCTTTTATCAGCCCCAGCATTTT.

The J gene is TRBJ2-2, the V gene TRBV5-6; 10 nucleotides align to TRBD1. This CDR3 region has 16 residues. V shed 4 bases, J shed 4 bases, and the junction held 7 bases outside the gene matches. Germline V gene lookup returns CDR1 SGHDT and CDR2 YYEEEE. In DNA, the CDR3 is TGTGCCAGCAGCACCCCGGGACAGGGGCCCACCGGGGAGCTGTTTTTT. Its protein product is CASSTPGQGPTGELFF.

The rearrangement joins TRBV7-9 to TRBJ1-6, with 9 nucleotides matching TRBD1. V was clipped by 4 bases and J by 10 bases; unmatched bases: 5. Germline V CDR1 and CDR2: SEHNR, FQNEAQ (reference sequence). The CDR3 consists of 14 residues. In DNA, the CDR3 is TGTGCCAGCAGCTCCGGGACAGGGTCATCACCCCTCCACTTT. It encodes CASSSGTGSSPLHF.

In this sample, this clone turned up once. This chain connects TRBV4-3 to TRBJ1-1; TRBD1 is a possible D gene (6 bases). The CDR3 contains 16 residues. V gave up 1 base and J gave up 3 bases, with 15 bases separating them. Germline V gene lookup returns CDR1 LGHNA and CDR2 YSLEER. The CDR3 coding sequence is TGCGCCAGCAGCCAAGCCTGGGGGCTGGAGGACACTGAAGCTTTCTTT. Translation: CASSQAWGLEDTEAFF.

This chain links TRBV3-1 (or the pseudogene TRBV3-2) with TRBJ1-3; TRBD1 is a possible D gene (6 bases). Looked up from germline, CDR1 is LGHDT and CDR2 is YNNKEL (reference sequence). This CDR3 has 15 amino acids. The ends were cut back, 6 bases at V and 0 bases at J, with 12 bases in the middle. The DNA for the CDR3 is TGTGCCAGCAGTTTAACAGGGACCTCTGGAAACACCATATATTTT. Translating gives CASSLTGTSGNTIYF.

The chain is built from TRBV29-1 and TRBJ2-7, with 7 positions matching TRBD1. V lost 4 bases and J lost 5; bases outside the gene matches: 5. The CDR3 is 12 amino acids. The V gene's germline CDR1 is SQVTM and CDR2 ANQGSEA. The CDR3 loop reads CSVVEQGDEQYF. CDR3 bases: TGCAGCGTTGTCGAGCAGGGGGACGAGCAGTACTTC.

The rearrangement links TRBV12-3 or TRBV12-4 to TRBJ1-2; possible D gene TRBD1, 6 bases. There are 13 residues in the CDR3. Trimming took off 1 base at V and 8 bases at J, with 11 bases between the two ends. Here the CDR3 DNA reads TGTGCCAGCAGTTTAGACAGGGCGGTGGGCTACACCTTC. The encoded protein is CASSLDRAVGYTF.

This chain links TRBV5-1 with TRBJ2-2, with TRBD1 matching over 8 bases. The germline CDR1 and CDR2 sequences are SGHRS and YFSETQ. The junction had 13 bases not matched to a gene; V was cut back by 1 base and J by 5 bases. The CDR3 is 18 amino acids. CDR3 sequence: CASSLIFGQGAMTGELFF. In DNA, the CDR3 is TGCGCCAGCAGCTTGATATTTGGCCAGGGGGCCATGACCGGGGAGCTGTTTTTT.

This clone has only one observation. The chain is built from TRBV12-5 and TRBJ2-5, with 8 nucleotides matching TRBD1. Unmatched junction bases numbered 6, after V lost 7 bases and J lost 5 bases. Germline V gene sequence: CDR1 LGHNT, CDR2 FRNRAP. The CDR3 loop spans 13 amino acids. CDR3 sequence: CASATTGDETQYF. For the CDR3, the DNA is TGTGCTAGTGCCACGACAGGGGACGAGACCCAGTACTTC.

In nucleotides, the CDR3 is TGTGCCACAGTTTCCGGGTGGGGGGGCGCTGGCGAGCAGTACTTC. Translation: CATVSGWGGAGEQYF. The chain has TRBV27 and TRBJ2-7, with D possibly TRBD2 on 7 matching bases. Per germline, CDR1 MNHEY and CDR2 SMNVEV (reference sequence). The CDR3 covers 15 residues. The ends were cut back, 10 bases at V and 6 bases at J, with 25 bases in the middle.

CDR3 residues: CASSVPQGRGYTF. CDR3 nucleotides: TGTGCCAGCAGCGTGCCACAGGGCCGGGGCTACACCTTC. This sequence joins TRBV21-1 and TRBJ1-2; TRBD1, the table's D call, was not compared with the DNA. TRBV21-1 is recorded as a pseudogene. The length of the CDR3 is 13 residues.

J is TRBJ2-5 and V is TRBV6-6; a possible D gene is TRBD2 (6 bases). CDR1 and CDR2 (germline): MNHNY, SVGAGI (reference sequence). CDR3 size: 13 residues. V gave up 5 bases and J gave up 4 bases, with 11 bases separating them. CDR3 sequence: CASSPTGGETQYF. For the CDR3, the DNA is TGTGCCAGCAGTCCGACCGGGGGAGAGACCCAGTACTTC.

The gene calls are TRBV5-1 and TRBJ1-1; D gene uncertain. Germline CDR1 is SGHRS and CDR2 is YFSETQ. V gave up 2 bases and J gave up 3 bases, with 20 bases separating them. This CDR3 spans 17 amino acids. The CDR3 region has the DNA TGCGCCAGCAGCTTTTCCTCGGTCCCGCCGGGTCACACTGAAGCTTTCTTT. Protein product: CASSFSSVPPGHTEAFF.

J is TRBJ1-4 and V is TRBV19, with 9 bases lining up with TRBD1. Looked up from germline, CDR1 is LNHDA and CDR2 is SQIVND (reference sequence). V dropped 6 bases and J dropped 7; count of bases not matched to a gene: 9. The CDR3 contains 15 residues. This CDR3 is CASSRTGTGSEKLFF. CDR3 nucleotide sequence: TGTGCCAGTAGCAGAACCGGGACAGGGTCTGAAAAACTGTTTTTT.

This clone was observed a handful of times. The CDR3 DNA sequence: TGTGCCAGCAGTTACGCGGCGGGAGGGGGACTGAATGAGCAGTTCTTC. It translates to CASSYAAGGGLNEQFF. V is TRBV6-2 or TRBV6-3 and J is TRBJ2-1, with 9 bases lining up with TRBD2. This CDR3 has 16 amino acids. J gave up 7 bases and V 2 bases, and 9 bases lay outside the gene matches. CDR1 is MNHEY, CDR2 SVGEGT, per germline.

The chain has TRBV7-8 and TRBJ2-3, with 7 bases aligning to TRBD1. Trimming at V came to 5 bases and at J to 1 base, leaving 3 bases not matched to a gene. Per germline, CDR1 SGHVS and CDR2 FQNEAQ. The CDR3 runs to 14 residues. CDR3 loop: CASSLTGGTDTQYF. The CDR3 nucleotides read TGTGCCAGCAGCCTTACAGGGGGCACAGATACGCAGTATTTT.

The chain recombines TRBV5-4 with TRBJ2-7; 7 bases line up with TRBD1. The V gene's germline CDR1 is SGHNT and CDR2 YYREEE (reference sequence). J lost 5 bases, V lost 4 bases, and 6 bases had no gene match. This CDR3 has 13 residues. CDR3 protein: CASSPDRANEQYF. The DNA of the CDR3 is TGTGCCAGCAGCCCCGACAGGGCCAACGAGCAGTACTTC.

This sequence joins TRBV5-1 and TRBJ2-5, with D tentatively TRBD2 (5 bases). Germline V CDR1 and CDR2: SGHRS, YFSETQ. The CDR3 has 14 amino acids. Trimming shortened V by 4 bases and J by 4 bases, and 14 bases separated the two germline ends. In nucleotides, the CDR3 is TGCGCCAGCAGCCCGGGAATGACAAGAGAGACCCAGTACTTC. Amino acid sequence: CASSPGMTRETQYF.

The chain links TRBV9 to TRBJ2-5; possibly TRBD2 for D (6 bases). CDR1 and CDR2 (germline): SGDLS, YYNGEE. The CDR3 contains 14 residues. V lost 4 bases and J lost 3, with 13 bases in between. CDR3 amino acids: CASSPRTGEETQYF. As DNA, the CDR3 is TGTGCCAGCAGCCCTCGAACGGGGGAAGAGACCCAGTACTTC.

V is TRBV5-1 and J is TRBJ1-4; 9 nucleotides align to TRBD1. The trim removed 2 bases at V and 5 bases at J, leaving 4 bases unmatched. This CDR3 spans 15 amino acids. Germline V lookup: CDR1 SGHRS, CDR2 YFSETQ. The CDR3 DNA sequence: TGCGCCAGCAGCTTTGGACAGGGGATCAATGAAAAACTGTTTTTT. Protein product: CASSFGQGINEKLFF.

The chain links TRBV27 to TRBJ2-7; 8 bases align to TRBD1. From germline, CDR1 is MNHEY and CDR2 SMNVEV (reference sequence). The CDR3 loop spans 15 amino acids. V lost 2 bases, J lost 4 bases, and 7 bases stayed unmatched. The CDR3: CASSLRTGSGYEQYF. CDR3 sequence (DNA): TGTGCCAGCAGTTTAAGGACAGGGAGTGGTTACGAGCAGTACTTC.

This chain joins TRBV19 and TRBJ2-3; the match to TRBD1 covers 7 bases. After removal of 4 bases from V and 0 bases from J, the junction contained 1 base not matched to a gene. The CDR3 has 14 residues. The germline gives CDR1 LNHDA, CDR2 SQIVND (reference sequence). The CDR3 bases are TGTGCCAGTAGTAGGACAGGTAGCACAGATACGCAGTATTTT. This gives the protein CASSRTGSTDTQYF.